What follows describes a single TCR beta chain. The antigen remains undetermined. Healthy bone marrow donors made up the donor group. At collection, donors were nominally healthy, but unrecorded immune exposures were probable. PCR employed 60 Vbeta and 13 Jbeta primers. Some clones are missing from TCRdb's copy, which holds only in-frame ones; the method was immunoSEQ multiplex PCR. The data contain 100,000 to 150,000 clones, approximately 73% of them singletons. This specimen belongs to a study of cytomegalovirus exposure and HLA in healthy donors. Study-level results: Later on, an analysis showed TCR association rates differing by HLA locus, with DRB1 the most and HLA-C the fewest. In a later analysis, common viral pathogens appeared linked to several of the most significant clusters.

Sequenced: PBMCs. The sequence came from a man aged 60-69 years in good health and CMV-seropositive.

The CDR3 spells CATPKESTGELFF. The CDR3 DNA reads TGTGCCACCCCCAAGGAGTCGACCGGGGAGCTGTTTTTT. V usage is TRBV6-1 and J usage is TRBJ2-2; D is ambiguous. The CDR3 totals 13 residues. The germline CDR1 and CDR2 sequences are MNHNS and SASEGT. The V end was cut by 10 bases, the J end by 5 bases, with 14 bases between.